These 26 T cell receptor beta chains came from one sample sequenced in a study of blood T cell repertoires in COVID-19 (dated by TCRdb to 2018 to 2021). Libraries were built with the immunoSEQ multiplex PCR assay. TCRdb re-hosts the immuneACCESS table, in-frame sequences only. Its copies lack some clones; in the studies checked, an unresolved V gene accounts for under half of them, and the cause for the rest is not known. Present in this sample are over 250,000 clones, about 87% of which were seen just once. The ten top clones hold approximately 1.5% of the sample. The sequenced material came from peripheral blood. The receptors were gathered from a woman aged 40 to 50 who had recovered from COVID-19.

The CDR3 loop is CASSVGGGRRGNEQYF. The DNA for the CDR3 is TGTGCCAGCAGCGTTGGAGGAGGACGGCGGGGGAACGAGCAGTACTTC. The chain is built from TRBV9 and TRBJ2-7; the match to TRBD2 covers 7 bases. CDR1 and CDR2 from the germline V gene are SGDLS and YYNGEE. The V segment lost 2 bases and the J segment 5 bases; nucleotides outside the gene matches: 13. The CDR3 contains 16 residues.

The rearrangement links TRBV6-5 to TRBJ2-1; TRBD1 aligns across 9 bases. V trimming: 2 bases; J trimming: 8 bases; junction bases outside the gene matches: 7. From germline, CDR1 is MNHEY and CDR2 SVGAGI. The CDR3 runs to 15 residues. The CDR3 sequence: CASSYGGRTGDEQFF. DNA of the CDR3: TGTGCCAGCAGTTACGGGGGCCGGACAGGGGATGAGCAGTTCTTC.

This clone was counted once. The chain uses TRBV19 and TRBJ1-1; D is uncertain. The germline CDR1 and CDR2 sequences are LNHDA and SQIVND (reference sequence). This CDR3 is 10 amino acids long. The V and J ends lost 6 bases and 11 bases respectively, with 10 bases between them. The DNA of the CDR3 is TGTGCCAGTAGGGGCAGGAGGGCTTTCTTT. Amino acid sequence: CASRGRRAFF.

This clone was found a few times. The chain recombines TRBV5-6 with TRBJ1-5, with D perhaps TRBD1 (6 bases). Per the germline V gene, CDR1 is SGHDT and CDR2 is YYEEEE. V lost 4 bases to trimming and J lost 3 bases, with 14 bases between them. The CDR3 sequence is 15 residues long. The CDR3 loop is CASSPGVNSNQPQHF. The CDR3 coding sequence is TGTGCCAGCAGCCCAGGGGTCAATTCCAATCAGCCCCAGCATTTT.

The chain employs TRBV2 and TRBJ1-1; a possible D gene is TRBD1 (6 bases). Trimming removed 2 bases from V and 0 bases from J, with 13 bases in between. This CDR3 region has 16 residues. Germline V gene data show CDR1 as SNHLY and CDR2 as FYNNEI. The CDR3 DNA reads TGTGCCAGCAGTGAAAGGGCAGGGGAGCTGAACACTGAAGCTTTCTTT. This encodes CASSERAGELNTEAFF.

This sequence joins TRBV6-5 and TRBJ1-2; weak D call: TRBD1 (5 bases). The germline V and J ends were trimmed by 5 bases and 6 bases, with 16 bases remaining between them. Germline V gene lookup returns CDR1 MNHEY and CDR2 SVGAGI. The CDR3 is 14 residues long. CDR3 protein: CASSQAGPRNGYTF. In DNA, the CDR3 is TGTGCCAGCAGTCAGGCGGGACCGAGAAATGGCTACACCTTC.

This clone has just one count. V is TRBV19 and J is TRBJ2-5; TRBD2 matches 8 bases. The CDR3 extends over 13 amino acids. V was clipped by 3 bases and J by 6 bases; unmatched bases: 3. Germline CDR1 and CDR2: LNHDA and SQIVND (reference sequence). CDR3: CASSIGRGKTQYF. In DNA, the CDR3 is TGTGCCAGTAGTATCGGGAGGGGTAAGACCCAGTACTTC.

Remarks on this clone: Other DNA variants within this sample encode the same CDR3. The chain couples TRBV6-5 to TRBJ1-5; D unclear. V shed 5 bases and J shed 0 bases, with 8 bases lying between them. Germline V gene sequence: CDR1 MNHEY, CDR2 SVGAGI. The CDR3 has 14 amino acids. The CDR3: CASSPLYSNQPQHF. CDR3 DNA: TGTGCCAGCAGTCCCCTATATAGCAATCAGCCCCAGCATTTT.

The genes are TRBV30 and TRBJ1-1; 7 bases are shared with TRBD1. The V segment lost 4 bases and the J segment 5 bases; nucleotides outside the gene matches: 19. The CDR3 covers 17 residues. Per the germline V gene, CDR1 is GTSNPN and CDR2 is SVGIG (reference sequence). The CDR3 here is CAWKLANTDRFGTEAFF. The CDR3 DNA sequence: TGTGCCTGGAAGCTGGCGAATACGGACAGGTTTGGGACTGAAGCTTTCTTT.

The chain joins TRBV9 to TRBJ1-2; no firm D call. CDR1 SGDLS and CDR2 YYNGEE come from the germline V gene. V lost 4 bases to trimming and J lost 2 bases, with 12 bases between them. This CDR3 has 14 residues. The CDR3 spells CASSHGRVNYGYTF. The CDR3 DNA is TGTGCCAGCAGCCATGGGCGCGTAAACTATGGCTACACCTTC.

The chain combines TRBV19 with TRBJ1-1, with TRBD1 identical over 8 bases. Germline V lookup: CDR1 LNHDA, CDR2 SQIVND (reference sequence). The V segment lost 5 bases and the J segment 3 bases; nucleotides outside the gene matches: 2. This CDR3 has 13 amino acids. The CDR3 reads CASSQGADTEAFF. The CDR3 coding sequence is TGTGCCAGTAGTCAGGGGGCGGACACTGAAGCTTTCTTT.

This clone was seen just once. The gene calls are TRBV5-1 and TRBJ2-5; 8 nucleotides align to TRBD2. Germline V gives CDR1 SGHRS, CDR2 YFSETQ. The CDR3 consists of 16 residues. Unmatched junction bases numbered 14, after V lost 3 bases and J lost 7 bases. The CDR3 DNA is TGCGCCAGCAGCTCAACTAGCGGCTCGGGGGGATCGACCCAGTACTTC. Protein sequence: CASSSTSGSGGSTQYF.

The rearrangement links TRBV18 to TRBJ2-5, with TRBD1 identical over 7 bases. The germline gives CDR1 KGHSH, CDR2 LQKENI. CDR3 length equals 16 residues. The J segment lost 7 bases and the V segment lost 3 bases, leaving 14 bases of the junction unmatched. The CDR3: CASSPRADRVGVTQYF. The DNA of the CDR3 is TGTGCCAGCTCACCTAGGGCAGACAGGGTCGGTGTGACCCAGTACTTC.

The chain employs TRBV7-6 and TRBJ2-5, with D possibly matching TRBD1 (6 bases). The CDR3 is 16 residues long. The germline V gene encodes CDR1 SGHVS and CDR2 FNYEAQ. V lost 3 bases and J lost 1, with 15 bases in between. The chain's CDR3 is CASSFSQGAIQETQYF. Here the CDR3 DNA reads TGTGCCAGCAGCTTTTCACAGGGAGCAATCCAAGAGACCCAGTACTTC. Filled out from reference TRBV7-6 and TRBJ2-5, the complete variable domain reads GAGVSQSPRYKVTKRGQDVALRCDPISGHVSLYWYRQALGQGPEFLTYFNYEAQQDKSGLPNDRFSAERPEGSISTLTIQRTEQRDSAMYRCASSFSQGAIQETQYFGPGTRLLVL.

This clone came up once. The chain carries TRBV2 and TRBJ1-1, with a possible D match to TRBD1 (6 bases). Trimming left V 9 bases short and J 0 bases short, with 11 bases between. This CDR3 region has 13 residues. Germline V gene sequence: CDR1 SNHLY, CDR2 FYNNEI. The CDR3 reads CASSTGLNTEAFF. The CDR3, as DNA: TGTGCCAGTTCGACAGGACTGAACACTGAAGCTTTCTTT.

This clone was recorded only once. V is TRBV18 and J is TRBJ2-1; TRBD2 matches at 8 bases. Looked up from germline, CDR1 is KGHSH and CDR2 is LQKENI. J gave up 5 bases and V 2 bases, and 5 bases lay outside the gene matches. The CDR3 has 15 residues. Here the CDR3 reads CASSPWAGGDNEQFF. The CDR3 DNA is TGTGCCAGCTCACCATGGGCGGGGGGAGACAATGAGCAGTTCTTC.

The rearrangement links TRBV6-5 to TRBJ1-4; D might be TRBD1 (5 bases). Trimming left V 6 bases short and J 6 bases short, with 14 bases between. The CDR3 spans 14 residues. Germline V gene sequence: CDR1 MNHEY, CDR2 SVGAGI. DNA of the CDR3: TGTGCCAGCAGATTGACAGCACTCGATGAAAAACTGTTTTTT. This translates into CASRLTALDEKLFF.

V is TRBV27 and J is TRBJ1-2; D is ambiguous. The CDR3 covers 16 residues. The germline V gene has CDR1 MNHEY and CDR2 SMNVEV (reference sequence). The V and J ends lost 6 bases and 6 bases respectively, with 23 bases between them. The CDR3 bases are TGTGCCAGCAGCCTGGGGTTCGGTTTGAGGGCGGATGGCTACACCTTC. It is translated as CASSLGFGLRADGYTF.

The chain combines TRBV15 with TRBJ2-2; 9 bases align to TRBD1. The trim removed 8 bases at V and 7 bases at J, leaving 11 bases unmatched. The CDR3 is made up of 15 amino acids. Germline CDR1 and CDR2: LNHNV and YYDKDF (reference sequence). The CDR3 is CATGDRDRDVGELFF. DNA of the CDR3: TGTGCCACCGGGGACCGGGACAGGGATGTCGGGGAGCTGTTTTTT.

The chain joins TRBV7-9 to TRBJ1-1, with D tentatively TRBD1 (5 bases). The CDR3 runs to 12 residues. The germline V gene has CDR1 SEHNR and CDR2 FQNEAQ (reference sequence). V lost 4 bases, J lost 8 bases, and 11 bases lay in between. For the CDR3, the DNA is TGTGCCAGCAGCTCGCGGGACGGAGAAGCTTTCTTT. Translating it yields CASSSRDGEAFF.

The chain recombines TRBV7-2 with TRBJ1-4; D call uncertain. From germline, CDR1 is SGHTA and CDR2 FQGNSA. The CDR3 loop spans 14 amino acids. The V end was cut by 5 bases, the J end by 0 bases, with 7 bases between. DNA for the CDR3: TGTGCCAGCAGCCTAACGGCAACTAATGAAAAACTGTTTTTT. Translated, it gives CASSLTATNEKLFF.

The chain uses TRBV2 and TRBJ2-3; D uncertain. The V gene's germline CDR1 is SNHLY and CDR2 FYNNEI. V lost 7 bases and J 2 bases, leaving 7 bases between the germline ends. The CDR3 sequence is 12 residues long. The CDR3 region is CASTSYTDTQYF. The CDR3 DNA sequence: TGTGCCAGCACGAGTTACACAGATACGCAGTATTTT.

The rearrangement links TRBV19 to TRBJ1-4; D gene ambiguous. The V gene lost 2 bases and the J gene lost 8 bases, with 12 bases spanning the gap. This CDR3 has 14 amino acids. Germline V gene data show CDR1 as LNHDA and CDR2 as SQIVND (reference sequence). The CDR3 here is CASSISDGREKLFF. In DNA form, the CDR3 reads TGTGCCAGTAGTATATCGGACGGGAGGGAAAAACTGTTTTTT. The complete variable domain, with remaining parts taken from reference TRBV19 and TRBJ1-4, reads DGGITQSPKYLFRKEGQNVTLSCEQNLNHDAMYWYRQDPGQGLRLIYYSQIVNDFQKGDIAEGYSVSREKKESFPLTVTSAQKNPTAFYLCASSISDGREKLFFGSGTQLSVL.

This chain connects TRBV5-4 to TRBJ2-7; 7 nucleotides align to TRBD2. V was pared by 0 bases and J by 9 bases, with 12 bases of the junction left unmatched. Germline V lookup: CDR1 SGHNT, CDR2 YYREEE (reference sequence). This CDR3 is built from 15 residues. The CDR3 DNA follows: TGTGCCAGCAGCTTGGCCGGGGGGACGGGAGAAGGGCAGTACTTC. The encoded protein is CASSLAGGTGEGQYF.

The chain joins TRBV9 to TRBJ1-1; TRBD1 is a possible D gene (5 bases). From germline, CDR1 is SGDLS and CDR2 YYNGEE. V lost 6 bases, J lost 1 base, and 10 bases lay in between. The CDR3 runs 13 residues. CDR3 loop: CASTATGNTEAFF. In nucleotides, the CDR3 is TGTGCCAGCACCGCCACAGGGAACACTGAAGCTTTCTTT.

This sequence joins TRBV25-1 and TRBJ2-4; no reliable D call. Trimming stripped 1 base from V and 0 bases from J, with 10 bases between. The CDR3 runs 16 residues. In germline, CDR1 is MGHDK, CDR2 SYGVNS. The chain's CDR3 is CASSESGTLAKNIQYF. The CDR3 coding sequence is TGTGCCAGCAGTGAATCAGGCACCCTAGCCAAAAACATTCAGTACTTC.